The next 26 T cell receptor beta chains were all read from a single sample in a study of blood T cells in healthy people across ages. The use of a sample-barcoded 5' primer and a J-beta primer mix characterized a second PCR of about 7 to 12 cycles. TCRdb redid the calling of the 5' RACE reads with MiXCR, one entry per CDR3 protein. The sample yields about 570,000 distinct CDR3 sequences, approximately 30% seen once. Sequencing was done on a sample of blood. Receptors were obtained from a woman between 65 and 79 years old in good health.

This clonotype has more than one count but fewer than ten. This rearrangement joins TRBV7-9 to TRBJ2-6; D might be TRBD2 (6 bases). This CDR3 spans 19 amino acids. The germline CDR1 and CDR2 sequences are SEHNR and FQNEAQ (reference sequence). Trimming left V 5 bases short and J 0 bases short, with 20 bases between. CDR3 loop: CASSLFGGLGRSGANVLTF. The CDR3 nucleotides read TGTGCCAGCAGCCTCTTCGGGGGATTGGGCCGCTCTGGGGCCAACGTCCTGACTTTC.

There are a few counts of this clonotype. The J gene is TRBJ2-7, the V gene TRBV29-1; D gene unclear. Germline V CDR1 and CDR2: SQVTM, ANQGSEA. Trimming removed 7 bases at V and 6 bases at J, with 16 bases between. There are 12 residues in the CDR3. CDR3 sequence: CSASWVGVEQYF. CDR3 DNA: TGCAGCGCATCCTGGGTTGGAGTCGAGCAGTACTTC.

V gene TRBV20-1 combines with J gene TRBJ2-7, with D tentatively TRBD1 (6 bases). The CDR3 spans 14 residues. V lost 4 bases, J lost 4 bases, and 17 bases lay in between. The V gene's germline CDR1 is DFQATT and CDR2 SNEGSKA (reference sequence). DNA of the CDR3: TGCAGTGCTATTACAAAGAGGGGGAAATACGAGCAGTACTTC. It is translated as CSAITKRGKYEQYF.

This clonotype has more than one count but fewer than ten. The rearrangement joins TRBV5-1 to TRBJ2-4, with TRBD2 as a possible D gene (5 bases). There are 18 residues in the CDR3. Trimming pared 4 bases from V and 2 bases from J, leaving 22 bases between. The germline V gene encodes CDR1 SGHRS and CDR2 YFSETQ. CDR3 loop: CASSPQVSGPRTKNIQYF. CDR3 DNA: TGCGCCAGCAGCCCCCAGGTGAGCGGACCCAGGACCAAAAACATTCAGTACTTC.

The CDR3 sequence: CASSPLTSWTDTQYF. CDR3 nucleotides: TGTGCCAGCAGTCCGTTGACTAGCTGGACAGATACGCAGTATTTT. V and J are TRBV12-3 or TRBV12-4 and TRBJ2-3, with 7 bases matching TRBD2. The V segment lost 5 bases and the J segment 3 bases; nucleotides outside the gene matches: 8. CDR3 length equals 15 residues.

This sequence joins TRBV6-2 or TRBV6-3 and TRBJ2-6; no clear D. V was clipped by 0 bases and J by 0 bases, with 3 bases between them. This CDR3 has 15 amino acids. Germline V gene sequence: CDR1 MNHEY, CDR2 SVGEGT. The CDR3 sequence is CASSYSDSGANVLTF. In nucleotides, the CDR3 is TGTGCCAGCAGTTACTCGGACTCTGGGGCCAACGTCCTGACTTTC.

The gene calls are TRBV4-2 and TRBJ2-5, with D possibly TRBD2 on 7 matching bases. V was cut by 3 bases and J by 4 bases, with 18 bases left in between. Germline CDR1 LGHNA, CDR2 YNFKEQ. The CDR3 spans 16 residues. This chain's CDR3 is CASSQRGPLGGETQYF. CDR3 coding DNA: TGTGCCAGCAGCCAGCGGGGGCCTTTAGGGGGAGAGACCCAGTACTTC.

CDR3 coding DNA: TGTGCCAGCAGCGGTACTAGCAACGCGAACACCGGGGAGCTGTTTTTT. Amino acids: CASSGTSNANTGELFF. The V gene is TRBV7-9, the J gene TRBJ2-2; possibly TRBD2 for D (6 bases). The CDR3 spans 16 residues. The V end lost 5 bases, the J end lost 0 bases, and 13 bases lay between the germline ends. CDR1 is SEHNR and CDR2 is FQNEAQ in the germline V gene (reference sequence).

This clonotype was seen a handful of times. V gene TRBV11-1 combines with J gene TRBJ2-1, with D possibly being TRBD1 or TRBD2 (5 bases each). With the DNA end fitting TRBJ2-7 better, the J assignment may be wrong. The CDR3 loop spans 14 amino acids. CDR1 is SGHAT and CDR2 is FQDESV in the germline V gene (reference sequence). The CDR3 DNA follows: TGTGCCAGCAGCTTAGGGGGACCTTTCGACGAGCAGTACTTC. Amino acids: CASSLGGPFDEQYF.

The chain's CDR3 is CAWSPGADTQYF. The CDR3 coding sequence is TGTGCCTGGAGTCCTGGCGCAGATACGCAGTATTTT. The gene calls are TRBV30 and TRBJ2-3; D call uncertain. This CDR3 contains 12 residues. The germline gives CDR1 GTSNPN, CDR2 SVGIG (reference sequence). Trimming stripped 2 bases from V and 4 bases from J, with 7 bases between.

This clonotype was counted between two and nine times. The junction shows a germline mismatch at one end, possibly a read error. The V and J genes are TRBV20-1 and TRBJ2-1; possible D gene TRBD2, 5 bases. The germline V gene has CDR1 DFQATT and CDR2 SNEGSKA (reference sequence). This CDR3 spans 15 amino acids. The CDR3 DNA follows: TGCAGTGGGAAGCGGCACCCGAGCTCCCACAATGAGCAGTTCTTC. Translating it yields CSGKRHPSSHNEQFF.

This clonotype was detected only a few times. The rearrangement links TRBV6-6 to TRBJ1-1; the D is unclear. V lost 7 bases and J lost 4, with 13 bases in between. The length of the CDR3 is 13 residues. CDR1 and CDR2 (germline): MNHNY, SVGAGI (reference sequence). CDR3 in amino acids: CASTDLVGTEAFF. Here the CDR3 DNA reads TGTGCCAGCACCGATCTGGTAGGCACTGAAGCTTTCTTT.

A few counts support this clonotype. Likely a read error: the CDR3 ends without its conserved phenylalanine or tryptophan. The V call is TRBV7-2, the J call TRBJ2-4, with 7 bases fitting TRBD1. This CDR3 region has 11 residues. With 10 bases clipped from V and 8 bases from J, the junction kept 5 bases outside the gene matches. CDR1 and CDR2 from the germline V gene are SGHTA and FQGNSA. The CDR3: CATGQGDIQYL. The CDR3 region has the DNA TGTGCCACGGGGCAGGGGGACATTCAGTACCTC.

The rearrangement links TRBV3-1 to TRBJ1-5; no clear D gene. CDR1 is LGHDT and CDR2 is YNNKEL in the germline V gene (reference sequence). This CDR3 is built from 12 residues. Trimming removed 0 bases from V and 9 bases from J, with 6 bases in between. The DNA for the CDR3 is TGTGCCAGCAGCCAAGATAGCGGGCCCCAGCATTTT. This codes for CASSQDSGPQHF.

This sequence joins TRBV29-1 and TRBJ1-2, with D unclear. The length of the CDR3 is 13 residues. Germline-derived CDR1 and CDR2 are SQVTM and ANQGSEA. With 7 bases removed from V and 0 bases from J, the gap between germline ends came to 12 bases. The CDR3 region has the DNA TGCAGCGCGAAACTGAGCGCTAACTATGGCTACACCTTC. It translates to CSAKLSANYGYTF.

On this clonotype: Mismatch with germline at one junction end may stem from a read error. This rearrangement joins TRBV10-3 to TRBJ2-7; D is possibly TRBD1 or TRBD2 (5 bases each). Per germline, CDR1 ENHRY and CDR2 SYGVKD. CDR3 length equals 15 residues. CDR3: CAISESGPRAVEQYF. CDR3 sequence (DNA): TGCGCCATCAGTGAGTCGGGACCGCGCGCGGTCGAGCAGTACTTC.

This chain connects TRBV24-1 to TRBJ2-1; possibly TRBD2 for D (6 bases). Germline V gene lookup returns CDR1 KGHDR and CDR2 SFDVKD. This CDR3 spans 13 amino acids. Trimming took 5 bases from V and 7 from J, leaving 11 bases between them. The CDR3 reads CATSGSGGNEQFF. The CDR3 DNA follows: TGTGCCACCAGTGGGTCCGGGGGAAATGAGCAGTTCTTC.

This clonotype occurred a few times. The chain carries TRBV29-1 and TRBJ2-5; 13 bases match TRBD2. CDR1 and CDR2 from the germline V gene are SQVTM and ANQGSEA. The CDR3 runs to 14 residues. The V and J ends lost 2 bases and 6 bases, in that order; junction bases with no gene match: 3. CDR3: CSVETSGGAKTQYF. CDR3 coding DNA: TGCAGCGTTGAAACTAGCGGGGGGGCCAAGACCCAGTACTTC.

V usage is TRBV6-1 and J usage is TRBJ2-5, with TRBD2 matching over 9 bases. Germline-derived CDR1 and CDR2 are MNHNS and SASEGT. The CDR3 has 16 residues. V was clipped by 2 bases and J by 1 base; unmatched bases: 5. The CDR3 is CASSEYAGGPQETQYF. The CDR3 DNA sequence: TGTGCCAGCAGTGAATACGCGGGGGGGCCCCAAGAGACCCAGTACTTC.

The rearrangement joins TRBV7-2 to TRBJ2-5; unclear D gene. From germline, CDR1 is SGHTA and CDR2 FQGNSA. The CDR3 extends over 11 amino acids. With 5 bases removed from V and 5 bases from J, the gap between germline ends came to 6 bases. In DNA form, the CDR3 reads TGTGCCAGCAGCCGGGTGGAGACCCAGTACTTC. Translating gives CASSRVETQYF. Variable domain in full (rest from reference TRBV7-2 and TRBJ2-5): GAGVSQSPSNKVTEKGKDVELRCDPISGHTALYWYRQSLGQGLEFLIYFQGNSAPDKSGLPSDRFSAERTGGSVSTLTIQRTQQEDSAVYLCASSRVETQYFGPGTRLLVL.

The table lists this clonotype with a few counts. V and J are TRBV6-5 and TRBJ1-6, with a possible D match to TRBD1 (5 bases). CDR3 size: 18 residues. Trimming removed 1 base from V and 6 bases from J, with 19 bases in between. Germline CDR1 reads MNHEY; CDR2 reads SVGAGI. In nucleotides, the CDR3 is TGTGCCAGCAGTTACTGGCGTCTTGCGGGGGGAGGTAATTCACCCCTCCACTTT. Amino acids: CASSYWRLAGGGNSPLHF.

The chain carries TRBV20-1 and TRBJ2-5; 7 bases line up with TRBD1. This CDR3 contains 13 residues. Trimming cost V 7 bases and J 5 bases; bases outside gene matches: 10. The germline CDR1 and CDR2 sequences are DFQATT and SNEGSKA (reference sequence). The CDR3 spells CSVGTAARETQYF. The CDR3 DNA reads TGCAGTGTTGGGACAGCTGCGAGGGAGACCCAGTACTTC.

This clonotype was found a few times. This chain joins TRBV2 and TRBJ1-2; D unclear. This CDR3 is built from 14 residues. From germline, CDR1 is SNHLY and CDR2 FYNNEI. The V gene lost 8 bases and the J gene lost 0 bases, with 13 bases spanning the gap. CDR3 residues: CASSVSGANYGYTF. The CDR3 nucleotides are TGTGCCAGCTCCGTGAGTGGAGCTAACTATGGCTACACCTTC.

This clonotype was picked up a small number of times. The rearrangement joins TRBV30 to TRBJ2-1; D may match TRBD1 or TRBD2 (7 bases each). Germline-derived CDR1 and CDR2 are GTSNPN and SVGIG (reference sequence). This CDR3 contains 13 residues. Trimming took 6 bases from V and 2 from J, leaving 11 bases between them. The chain's CDR3 is CACGRGPYNEQFF. The DNA of the CDR3 is TGTGCCTGTGGGAGGGGGCCCTACAATGAGCAGTTCTTC.

The chain has TRBV12-3 or TRBV12-4 and TRBJ2-3; D is undetermined. The CDR3 has 15 amino acids. With 5 bases removed from V and 1 base from J, the gap between germline ends came to 13 bases. The CDR3: CASSTDGSRTDTQYF. The CDR3 region has the DNA TGTGCCAGCAGTACGGATGGCAGCCGCACAGATACGCAGTATTTT.

This clonotype was seen a handful of times. This chain links TRBV20-1 with TRBJ2-1; D remains unclear. V shed 3 bases and J shed 0 bases, with 9 bases lying between them. The CDR3 length is 14 residues. Germline CDR1 and CDR2: DFQATT and SNEGSKA (reference sequence). The CDR3 nucleotides read TGCAGTGCTAGGGGGTCTAACTCCTACAATGAGCAGTTCTTC. It codes for CSARGSNSYNEQFF.